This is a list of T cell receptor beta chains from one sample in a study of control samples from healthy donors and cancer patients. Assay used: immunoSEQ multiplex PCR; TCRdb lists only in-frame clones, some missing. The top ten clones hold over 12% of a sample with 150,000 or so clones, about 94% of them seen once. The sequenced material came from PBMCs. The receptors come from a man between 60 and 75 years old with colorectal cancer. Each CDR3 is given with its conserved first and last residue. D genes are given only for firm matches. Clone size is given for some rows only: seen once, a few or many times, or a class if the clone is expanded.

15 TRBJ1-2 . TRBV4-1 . TGCGCCAGCAGCCTCTCAAGTGGGACGGGGGCTCGCTACACCTTC CASSLSSGTGARYTF
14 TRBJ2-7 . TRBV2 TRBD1 TGTGCCAGCAGTCAAAGGACAGGGCACTACGAGCAGTACTTC CASSQRTGHYEQYF
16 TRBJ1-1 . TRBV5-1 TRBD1 TGCGCCAGCAGCTTGGAAGGGGACAGGGGGAACACTGAAGCTTTCTTT CASSLEGDRGNTEAFF
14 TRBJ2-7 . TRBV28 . TGTGCCAGCAGTCCGGACCCGAGCTCCTACGAGCAGTACTTC CASSPDPSSYEQYF
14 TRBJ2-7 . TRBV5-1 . TGCGCCAGCAGCTTGCAAGTGAGCTCCTACGAGCAGTACTTC CASSLQVSSYEQYF
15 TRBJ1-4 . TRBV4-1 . TGCGCCAGCAGCTCCCGGACGGGACGGGGTGAAAAACTGTTTTTT CASSSRTGRGEKLFF
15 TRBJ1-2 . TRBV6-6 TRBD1 TGTGCCAGCAGTTACTCGGACAGGGGAAACGATGGCTACACCTTC CASSYSDRGNDGYTF
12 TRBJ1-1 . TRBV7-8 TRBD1 TGTGCATCGGGACAGGGAGGAACTGAAGCTTTCTTT CASGQGGTEAFF
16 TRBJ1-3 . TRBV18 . TGTGCCAGCTCACCACCGGGAGGGATCTCTGGAAACACCATATATTTT CASSPPGGISGNTIYF
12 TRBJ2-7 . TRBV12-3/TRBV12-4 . TGTGCCAGCAGCTCCCTAATGGGAGGATCGTACTTC CASSSLMGGSYF
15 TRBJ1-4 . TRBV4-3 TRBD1 TGCGCCAGCAGCCGAAAGGGACAGGGAACAGAAAAACTGTTTTTT CASSRKGQGTEKLFF
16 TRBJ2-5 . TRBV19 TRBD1 TGTGCCAGTAGCCTGGACAGGTGGGACCTCCGGGAGACCCAGTACTTC CASSLDRWDLRETQYF
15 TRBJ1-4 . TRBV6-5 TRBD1 TGTGCCAGCAGCCAGCCGGGACAGGGTCATGAAAAACTGTTTTTT CASSQPGQGHEKLFF
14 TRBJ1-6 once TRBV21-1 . TGTGCCAGCAACAAAACAGGGGGAAGTTCACCCCTCCACTTT CASNKTGGSSPLHF
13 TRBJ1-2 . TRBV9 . TGTGCCAGCAGCGTAGCTAGGAGATATGGCTACACCTTC CASSVARRYGYTF
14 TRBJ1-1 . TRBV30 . TGTGCCTGGAGCCCCCAGGTCTTGAACACTGAAGCTTTCTTT CAWSPQVLNTEAFF
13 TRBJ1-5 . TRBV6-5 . TGTGCCAGCAGCCCGATGAGGGATCAGCCCCAGCATTTT CASSPMRDQPQHF
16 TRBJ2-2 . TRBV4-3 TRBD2 TGCGCCAGCAGCTACAGCGGGGGGGCGAACACCGGGGAGCTGTTTTTT CASSYSGGANTGELFF
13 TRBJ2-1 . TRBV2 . TGTGCCAGCAGCCCAGCGATCTACAATGAGCAGTTCTTC CASSPAIYNEQFF
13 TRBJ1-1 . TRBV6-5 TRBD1 TGTGCCAGCAGTCTGACAGGGGGCACTGAAGCTTTCTTT CASSLTGGTEAFF
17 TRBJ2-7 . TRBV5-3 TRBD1 TGTGCCAGAAGCCGAAGGACAGGGGGCTCCGTGGTTTACGAGCAGTACTTC CARSRRTGGSVVYEQYF
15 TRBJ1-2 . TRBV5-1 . TGCGCCAGCAGCCCCCTCCCCGGGGTACAGTATGGCTACACCTTC CASSPLPGVQYGYTF